The 15 T cell receptor beta chains reported below all come from one sample, sequenced in a study of blood T cell repertoires in COVID-19. The protocol was immunoSEQ multiplex PCR, while the TCRdb copy is restricted to in-frame clones and leaves out a portion. The table shows about 250,000 clones, with approximately 90% occurring only once. The sample comprised peripheral blood. The receptor source for this set is a woman in her thirties or forties who had recovered from COVID-19.

The chain couples TRBV10-3 to TRBJ2-1; D perhaps matches TRBD1 (6 bases). V dropped 4 bases and J dropped 6 bases, with 16 bases sitting between them. Germline V gene sequence: CDR1 ENHRY, CDR2 SYGVKD. The CDR3 extends over 15 amino acids. The CDR3 sequence is CAISAGRGSSNEQFF. The CDR3 nucleotides are TGTGCCATCAGTGCGGGCAGGGGTAGTAGCAATGAGCAGTTCTTC.

The genes are TRBV6-1 and TRBJ2-7; D is unresolved. This CDR3 comprises 12 residues. In germline, CDR1 is MNHNS, CDR2 SASEGT. Trimming cost V 3 bases and J 2 bases, with 5 bases left between them. The CDR3 sequence is CASSENTYEQYF. CDR3 bases: TGTGCCAGCAGTGAGAACACCTACGAGCAGTACTTC.

The J gene is TRBJ1-2, the V gene TRBV7-9, with a possible D match to TRBD1 (6 bases). Germline CDR1 SEHNR, CDR2 FQNEAQ (reference sequence). Trimming removed 2 bases from V and 4 bases from J, with 17 bases in between. The CDR3 is 16 residues long. Here the CDR3 DNA reads TGTGCCAGCAGCTTACCTTTGGCAGGGGAAGGCTATGGCTACACCTTC. It specifies CASSLPLAGEGYGYTF. The variable domain in full, completed from reference TRBV7-9 and TRBJ1-2, reads DTGVSQNPRHKITKRGQNVTFRCDPISEHNRLYWYRQTLGQGPEFLTYFQNEAQLEKSRLLSDRFSAERPKGSFSTLEIQRTEQGDSAMYLCASSLPLAGEGYGYTFGSGTRLTVV.

The CDR3 DNA sequence: TGTGCCAGCAGTTTCGGGCCCCCGGGGGTAGGGACCCAGTACTTC. Residues: CASSFGPPGVGTQYF. The chain uses TRBV7-9 and TRBJ2-5; a weak D match, TRBD2 (6 bases). V was cut by 6 bases and J by 7 bases, with 21 bases left in between. The CDR3 runs 15 residues. Germline V gene data show CDR1 as SEHNR and CDR2 as FQNEAQ (reference sequence). The entire variable domain, with the rest obtained from reference TRBV7-9 and TRBJ2-5, is as follows: DTGVSQNPRHKITKRGQNVTFRCDPISEHNRLYWYRQTLGQGPEFLTYFQNEAQLEKSRLLSDRFSAERPKGSFSTLEIQRTEQGDSAMYLCASSFGPPGVGTQYFGPGTRLLVL.

J is TRBJ1-2 and V is TRBV19; 11 bases fit TRBD1. The J segment lost 7 bases and the V segment lost 7 bases, leaving 11 bases of the junction unmatched. Germline lookup yields CDR1 LNHDA and CDR2 SQIVND (reference sequence). The CDR3 contains 15 residues. Here the CDR3 DNA reads TGTGCCAGTACCCCGGTGGGGGGACAGGGGGTTGGCTACACCTTC. Translating gives CASTPVGGQGVGYTF.

V and J are TRBV20-1 and TRBJ1-5; unclear D gene. This CDR3 has 13 amino acids. The V gene lost 3 bases and the J gene lost 4 bases, with 10 bases spanning the gap. The V gene's germline CDR1 is DFQATT and CDR2 SNEGSKA (reference sequence). The CDR3: CSASWAFNQPQHF. The CDR3 DNA reads TGCAGTGCTAGTTGGGCCTTTAATCAGCCCCAGCATTTT.

This clone was seen just once. The junction departs from germline at one end; a sequencing error may be responsible. The J gene is TRBJ1-5, the V gene TRBV16; 10 bases agree with TRBD1. CDR1 is KGHSY, CDR2 FQNENV, per germline. The CDR3 extends over 12 amino acids. The CDR3 bases are TGTGCCAGCAGCCACCTGACAGGGGGCTTCTCTTTT. This gives the protein CASSHLTGGFSF.

This chain uses TRBV7-9 with TRBJ2-7; possibly TRBD1 for D (5 bases). This CDR3 is built from 14 residues. Germline loops: CDR1 SEHNR, CDR2 FQNEAQ (reference sequence). V dropped 7 bases and J dropped 3 bases, with 16 bases sitting between them. CDR3 sequence reads: CASTSARGLYEQYF. CDR3 nucleotide sequence: TGTGCCAGCACATCCGCAAGGGGCCTCTACGAGCAGTACTTC.

This clone was seen only a few times. The rearrangement uses TRBV7-2 and TRBJ2-3, with 7 bases matching TRBD2. The germline CDR1 and CDR2 sequences are SGHTA and FQGNSA. After removal of 5 bases from V and 6 bases from J, the junction contained 8 bases not matched to a gene. The CDR3 sequence is 14 residues long. The chain's CDR3 is CASSPQTGGDTQYF. The CDR3 bases are TGTGCCAGCAGCCCACAAACCGGGGGGGATACGCAGTATTTT.

This sequence joins TRBV7-2 and TRBJ2-1; possibly TRBD2 for D (6 bases). The germline CDR1 and CDR2 sequences are SGHTA and FQGNSA. V gave up 3 bases and J gave up 7 bases, with 13 bases separating them. This CDR3 has 14 amino acids. CDR3 coding DNA: TGTGCCAGCAGCTTGGAGGGGACCCATAATGAGCAGTTCTTC. Encoded protein: CASSLEGTHNEQFF.

The chain has TRBV4-3 and TRBJ1-1; 8 bases line up with TRBD1. Germline-derived CDR1 and CDR2 are LGHNA and YSLEER. V was clipped by 0 bases and J by 1 base; unmatched bases: 4. The CDR3 has 16 amino acids. Here the CDR3 reads CASSQDTQGANTEAFF. The CDR3 DNA reads as TGCGCCAGCAGCCAAGATACTCAGGGGGCGAACACTGAAGCTTTCTTT.

This chain connects TRBV7-9 to TRBJ2-1; 12 bases agree with TRBD2. CDR1 and CDR2 (germline): SEHNR, FQNEAQ (reference sequence). V dropped 5 bases and J dropped 8; count of bases not matched to a gene: 7. This CDR3 comprises 15 residues. The CDR3: CASSPTGLAGDEQFF. The CDR3 DNA sequence: TGTGCCAGCAGCCCCACGGGACTAGCGGGCGATGAGCAGTTCTTC.

The V gene is TRBV4-1, the J gene TRBJ2-7; perhaps TRBD2 as D (5 bases). Germline CDR1 MGHRA, CDR2 YSYEKL. The CDR3 has 16 amino acids. Trimming left V 1 base short and J 0 bases short, with 13 bases between. The CDR3 sequence: CASSQVAGTPSYEQYF. The CDR3 region has the DNA TGCGCCAGCAGCCAAGTGGCGGGCACCCCCTCCTACGAGCAGTACTTC.

Concerning this clone itself: In the same sample, other DNA sequences code for this CDR3. The chain joins TRBV29-1 to TRBJ2-1; 13 positions match TRBD2. Trimming removed 1 base from V and 0 bases from J; junction bases left unmatched: 0. This CDR3 is 16 amino acids long. The germline gives CDR1 SQVTM, CDR2 ANQGSEA. CDR3: CSVEGTSGSSYNEQFF. The CDR3 DNA follows: TGCAGCGTTGAAGGGACTAGCGGGAGCTCCTACAATGAGCAGTTCTTC.

The genes are TRBV29-1 and TRBJ1-2; 7 bases fit TRBD1. This CDR3 comprises 13 residues. V lost 5 bases, J lost 7 bases, and 10 bases stayed unmatched. Germline V gene data show CDR1 as SQVTM and CDR2 as ANQGSEA. This chain's CDR3 is CSVPRTGGVGYTF. The CDR3 coding sequence is TGCAGCGTTCCCCGGACAGGAGGGGTTGGCTACACCTTC.